The clone carrying this T cell receptor beta chain was found a few times. What it recognizes is unknown. A universal primer site and UMIs were added as TCR cDNA was made by 5'RACE template switching. Each CDR3 protein is one row after TCRdb ran MiXCR on the 5' RACE reads. The repertoire holds a few hundred thousand distinct CDR3 sequences, with over 4% as singletons. This sample is part of a study of T cells after yellow fever vaccination. In the study overall: Some fractions had low cell numbers, and these were prepared with SMART-Seq v4 Ultra Low Input.

CDR3 length equals 17 residues. Germline trimming cut 3 bases from V and 0 bases from J; bases unmatched to any gene: 5. In germline, CDR1 is SGHTA, CDR2 FQGNSA. Study-level findings and limits: Researchers noted that a small share of clonotypes showed up in both CD4 and CD8 compartments. Most clones from primary vaccination were detected again post-booster (about 95% CD4, roughly 85% CD8).

Source: PBMCs, taken 5 days after the yellow fever booster vaccination. This chain links TRBV7-2 with TRBJ2-6, with 7 bases matching TRBD1. This clonotype was obtained from a man aged 18 to 35 who received the YFV17D yellow fever vaccine. The CDR3 here is CASSLPGQSSGANVLTF. As DNA, the CDR3 is TGTGCCAGCAGCTTGCCGGGACAGAGCTCTGGGGCCAACGTCCTGACTTTC.